This T cell receptor (beta chain) stems from a study of blood T cell repertoires in COVID-19 (TCRdb year 2020). About the investigation overall: Samples from collaborators originated in the United States, Italy and Spain and spanned both the acute and convalescent phases of COVID-19. The repertoires were released in a freely available public database meant as a resource for research on the immune response to SARS-CoV-2. The prospective study material was composed of cDNA or gDNA derived from T cells, B-cell-depleted T cells, or PBMCs. A de-identified subject ID, COVID-19 status, age in years and sex were almost always included in the sample metadata. Where available, HLA class I and class II types were obtained from metadata supplied by the sample provider rather than from assay-based typing. The dataset comprised deeply sampled blood TCRbeta repertoires from subjects exposed to, actively infected with, or recovered from COVID-19. The samples were drawn from two sources: the first 160 participants of the ongoing ImmuneRACE study, and 950 to 1,500 subjects contributed by 6 global collaborators. Summary of the overall study and its limitations: How much clinical and demographic metadata was included differed by source and by participant, and the metadata was provided uncurated.

Note on this clone: There is no known antigen for this receptor. No clone much larger than this one lies a single base away; base qualities are absent.

TCRbeta CDR3 regions were amplified from genomic DNA using the immunoSEQ Assay, a bias-controlled multiplex PCR. In the paper's pipeline: Within the assay, amplification of reference gene primers was used to estimate how many nucleated cells each sample contained. To quantify the absolute abundance of each unique TCRbeta CDR3 rearrangement, sequence reads were collapsed and filtered. Productive Simpson clonality was computed per sample as the square root of Simpson's diversity index over productive rearrangements. TCRdb limited this immuneACCESS table to in-frame rearrangements with V and J called. A share of clones is missing; checked studies link under half to unresolved V genes, and the rest is unexplained. The V and J calls and clone size were taken over from that table, and D and trimming were inferred from the DNA. The sample table records roughly 140,000 clones; approximately 88% of these occur just once. Around 2.2% of the sample lies in the top ten.

The collaborating institutions used their own protocols to collect whole blood in K2EDTA tubes. For TCRbeta analysis, collaborator samples were shipped as frozen whole blood, as isolated PBMCs, or as DNA extracted from either sample type. This receptor was taken from a man in his 70s with acute or convalescent COVID-19. The sample was peripheral blood.

The nucleotide sequence reads as follows: TGTGCCAGCAATAAAGTCGGGGCCTACGAGCAGTACTTC. It specifies CASNKVGAYEQYF. Recombination connected TRBV14 to TRBJ2-7, with TRBD2 as a weak D call on 5 bases. From a lookup of the germline V gene, CDR1 and CDR2 are SGHDN and FVKESK. Deletion took 7 bases off V and 2 bases off J, with a span of 12 bases between the germline ends. Taken from cysteine to phenylalanine, the CDR3 has 13 residues. Of all the DNA, just the CDR3 is kept, 39 bases in frame from base 1.